A selection of T cell receptor beta chains follows, all from one sample in a study of cytomegalovirus exposure and HLA in healthy donors. The data were produced by immunoSEQ multiplex PCR, yet TCRdb's version contains in-frame clones alone and is incomplete. Of 150,000 to 250,000 clones in the sample, over 65% are singletons; the top ten hold about 0.094%. The sequenced sample consisted of PBMCs. These receptors were collected from a boy between 2 and 10 years old in good health and CMV-seronegative. The CDR3 runs from the conserved cysteine through the conserved F or W. The order of the fields is V gene, clone size, J gene, D gene, CDR3 protein, CDR3 DNA. A D gene is named only where the DNA matches it firmly. Some rows have no size entry. The others give once, few or many, or a class for an expanded clone.

TRBV13	few	TRBJ2-7	NA	CASSFRGNFREQYF	TGTGCCAGCAGCTTTAGAGGGAACTTCCGGGAGCAGTACTTC
TRBV7-8	NA	TRBJ1-2	TRBD1	CASSVGSGQGALYGYTF	TGTGCCAGCAGCGTAGGGTCGGGACAGGGAGCACTCTATGGCTACACCTTC
TRBV7-8	NA	TRBJ1-2	NA	CASSLVRSTYLGGYTF	TGTGCCAGCAGCTTAGTGAGGAGCACATATCTTGGGGGCTACACCTTC
TRBV5-1	NA	TRBJ2-4	NA	CASSLAGENIQYF	TGCGCCAGCAGCTTGGCAGGGGAAAACATTCAGTACTTC
TRBV7-9	NA	TRBJ2-5	NA	CASSLLSREETQYF	TGTGCCAGCAGCTTACTATCCAGGGAAGAGACCCAGTACTTC
TRBV11-2	NA	TRBJ2-3	NA	CASSRDRNSDTQYF	TGTGCCAGCAGCCGTGACAGGAATTCAGATACGCAGTATTTT
TRBV7-2	NA	TRBJ1-6	NA	CASSLAGVDSPLHF	TGTGCCAGCAGCCTAGCAGGGGTAGATTCACCCCTCCACTTT
TRBV7-9	once	TRBJ1-3	NA	CASSLAWQGLSGNTIYF	TGTGCCAGCAGCTTAGCCTGGCAGGGACTCTCTGGAAACACCATATATTTT
TRBV25-1	NA	TRBJ1-2	NA	CASSPLLGREGYGYTF	TGTGCCAGCAGTCCCCTATTGGGCAGGGAAGGATATGGCTACACCTTC
TRBV5-1	NA	TRBJ2-2	NA	CASSLWATGNTGELFF	TGCGCCAGCAGCTTGTGGGCGACCGGGAACACCGGGGAGCTGTTTTTT
TRBV6-6	NA	TRBJ2-1	NA	CASSFQAENEQFF	TGTGCCAGCAGTTTTCAAGCGGAGAATGAGCAGTTCTTC
TRBV2	NA	TRBJ1-5	NA	CASSVWGDSNQPQHF	TGTGCCAGCAGTGTGTGGGGGGATAGCAATCAGCCCCAGCATTTT
TRBV29-1	NA	TRBJ2-2	TRBD1	CSVAPTGTHTGELFF	TGCAGCGTTGCCCCGACAGGGACCCACACCGGGGAGCTGTTTTTT
TRBV13	few	TRBJ2-3	TRBD2	CASSLRGGKDTQYF	TGTGCCAGCAGCCTCCGCGGGGGGAAAGATACGCAGTATTTT
TRBV18	NA	TRBJ2-3	NA	CASSPEGRGTQYF	TGTGCCAGCTCACCGGAGGGCCGGGGTACGCAGTATTTT
TRBV7-6	NA	TRBJ1-3	TRBD1	CASSRTGGGNTIYF	TGTGCCAGCAGCCGAACAGGGGGCGGAAACACCATATATTTT
TRBV30	few	TRBJ2-7	NA	CAWGGPNSYEQYF	TGTGCCTGGGGCGGCCCAAATTCCTACGAGCAGTACTTC
TRBV30	few	TRBJ1-3	NA	CAWSSGISGNTIYF	TGTGCCTGGAGTTCCGGGATCTCTGGAAACACCATATATTTT
TRBV9	NA	TRBJ1-2	NA	CASSVAMGSYGYTF	TGTGCCAGCAGCGTAGCGATGGGGAGCTATGGCTACACCTTC
TRBV7-9	NA	TRBJ2-1	TRBD2	CASSLGSGGIF	TGTGCCAGCAGCTTGGGTAGCGGGGGGATCTTC
TRBV10-3	few	TRBJ2-2	NA	CAISDSTTDTGELFF	TGTGCCATCAGTGACTCGACTACTGACACCGGGGAGCTGTTTTTT
TRBV19	NA	TRBJ1-5	NA	CASSIGGGGSNQPQHF	TGTGCCAGTAGTATAGGTGGGGGAGGGAGCAATCAGCCCCAGCATTTT
TRBV4-3	NA	TRBJ1-4	TRBD1	CASSQESGTGVDSNEKLFF	TGCGCCAGCAGCCAAGAATCGGGGACAGGGGTAGACTCGAATGAAAAACTGTTTTTT
TRBV4-1	NA	TRBJ1-5	NA	CASSQTPSNQPQHF	TGCGCCAGCAGCCAAACTCCTAGCAATCAGCCCCAGCATTTT
TRBV29-1	NA	TRBJ2-3	TRBD2	CSVEAASGDAPRYF	TGCAGCGTTGAAGCAGCTAGCGGGGATGCCCCGCGGTATTTT
TRBV5-1	NA	TRBJ1-1	NA	CASSLALGGTEAFF	TGCGCCAGCAGCTTGGCCCTGGGAGGGACTGAAGCTTTCTTT
TRBV7-3	NA	TRBJ2-2	NA	CASSLTVRGSYSGELFF	TGTGCCAGCAGCTTAACGGTCAGGGGTTCGTATAGCGGGGAGCTGTTTTTT
TRBV30	NA	TRBJ1-2	TRBD1	CASFQGAFGGYTF	TGTGCCTCCTTTCAGGGGGCATTTGGCGGCTACACCTTC
TRBV27	NA	TRBJ1-1	NA	CASSLGWNRGIAEAFF	TGTGCCAGCAGTTTGGGGTGGAATAGGGGGATCGCTGAAGCTTTCTTT
TRBV4-3	NA	TRBJ2-1	NA	CASSQDTSSYNEQFF	TGCGCCAGCAGCCAAGATACCAGCTCCTACAATGAGCAGTTCTTC
TRBV5-5	NA	TRBJ1-1	TRBD1	CASSVDRGLLNTEAFF	TGTGCCAGCAGTGTGGACAGGGGGCTATTGAACACTGAAGCTTTCTTT
TRBV6-1	NA	TRBJ2-1	NA	CASTYFDEQFF	TGTGCCAGCACCTATTTCGATGAGCAGTTCTTC
TRBV6-6	NA	TRBJ2-2	TRBD1	CARGRTGGGTGELFF	TGTGCCAGGGGAAGGACAGGGGGAGGTACCGGGGAGCTGTTTTTT
TRBV7-9	few	TRBJ1-6	NA	CASSIILGGSSYNSPLHF	TGTGCCAGCAGCATCATCCTTGGGGGGAGCTCCTATAATTCACCCCTCCACTTT
TRBV11-2	once	TRBJ2-7	NA	CASSLVPASLLNHYEQYF	TGTGCCAGCAGCTTAGTCCCAGCGTCCCTCTTGAACCATTACGAGCAGTACTTC
TRBV11-2	NA	TRBJ2-5	TRBD2	CASSRIRLAGGETQYF	TGTGCCAGCAGCCGAATCCGACTAGCCGGAGGGGAGACCCAGTACTTC
TRBV18	NA	TRBJ2-7	TRBD1	CASSPRTGVFYEQYF	TGTGCCAGCTCACCAAGGACAGGGGTTTTCTACGAGCAGTACTTC
TRBV7-2	NA	TRBJ2-2	TRBD2	CASSRSGGVTGELFF	TGTGCCAGCAGCCGGAGCGGGGGGGTAACCGGGGAGCTGTTTTTT
TRBV19	once	TRBJ1-5	TRBD1	CASTSRDRGRQPQHF	TGTGCCAGTACCTCCCGGGACAGGGGTAGGCAGCCCCAGCATTTT
TRBV4-1	NA	TRBJ1-6	NA	CASSPRSSYNSPLHF	TGCGCCAGCAGCCCCCGGTCCTCCTATAATTCACCCCTCCACTTT
TRBV7-9	few	TRBJ2-7	TRBD2	CASSLSAPLAGSSSYEQYF	TGTGCCAGCAGCTTGTCAGCCCCTCTAGCGGGGAGTAGTTCCTACGAGCAGTACTTC
TRBV4-3	NA	TRBJ2-5	TRBD2	CASSQDRLAGVARETQYF	TGCGCCAGCAGCCAAGATCGGCTAGCGGGGGTAGCGCGGGAGACCCAGTACTTC
TRBV10-3	NA	TRBJ2-2	TRBD2	CAISDRLAGGRGSGGELFF	TGTGCCATCAGTGACCGGCTAGCGGGGGGGCGAGGAAGTGGCGGGGAGCTGTTTTTT
TRBV21-1	NA	TRBJ2-1	NA	CASSKDHRGNEQFF	TGTGCCAGCAGCAAAGATCACAGGGGCAATGAGCAGTTCTTC
TRBV5-1	NA	TRBJ2-5	TRBD2	CASSLRASGGGETQYF	TGCGCCAGCAGCTTGAGGGCTAGCGGGGGTGGAGAGACCCAGTACTTC
TRBV6-5	NA	TRBJ1-2	TRBD1	CASSSWTGEGYTF	TGTGCCAGCAGTTCGTGGACAGGGGAGGGCTACACCTTC
TRBV7-9	NA	TRBJ2-7	TRBD1	CASSRDPTDRSQRF	TGTGCCAGCAGCCGAGACCCCACGGACAGGTCGCAGAGGTTC
TRBV13	NA	TRBJ1-2	TRBD1	CASRPTGGWGYGYTF	TGTGCCAGCAGACCCACAGGGGGCTGGGGCTATGGCTACACCTTC
TRBV29-1	NA	TRBJ2-3	TRBD2	CSVGRGLAGDTQYF	TGCAGCGTTGGACGCGGACTAGCTGGGGATACGCAGTATTTT
TRBV29-1	NA	TRBJ1-1	TRBD1	CSVAGQMNTEAFF	TGCAGCGTCGCGGGACAGATGAACACTGAAGCTTTCTTT
TRBV9	NA	TRBJ2-7	TRBD2	CASSVELAGEQYF	TGTGCCAGCAGCGTAGAACTAGCGGGGGAGCAGTACTTC
TRBV4-1	NA	TRBJ2-1	TRBD2	CASSQDLTSGGFYNEQFF	TGCGCCAGCAGCCAAGATTTGACTAGCGGGGGATTCTACAATGAGCAGTTCTTC